Listed here are 19 T cell receptor beta chains from one sample, sequenced in a study of blood T cell repertoires in COVID-19. The repertoire was sequenced with immunoSEQ multiplex PCR; TCRdb's copy has only in-frame clones and lacks some. The data show roughly 380,000 clones, 75% to 90% seen once. Sequenced: peripheral blood. The receptors originated from a woman between 35 and 50 years old with COVID-19, enrolled during active disease.

The chain uses TRBV28 and TRBJ1-1; D may be TRBD1 (6 bases). This CDR3 comprises 16 residues. Germline CDR1 and CDR2: MDHEN and SYDVKM. The V and J ends lost 4 bases and 0 bases respectively, with 15 bases between them. CDR3 sequence reads: CASSYQVGAVNTEAFF. As DNA, the CDR3 is TGTGCCAGCAGTTACCAAGTGGGGGCGGTGAACACTGAAGCTTTCTTT.

CDR3 nucleotide sequence: TGTGCCAGCAGACAGACACCCGGGGAGCTGTTTTTT. Its translation is CASRQTPGELFF. This rearrangement joins TRBV5-6 to TRBJ2-2, with D hard to call. V shed 5 bases and J shed 6 bases, with 8 bases lying between them. This CDR3 is built from 12 residues. Germline V lookup: CDR1 SGHDT, CDR2 YYEEEE.

The CDR3: CASSNYFQGGEKLFF. The DNA for the CDR3 is TGTGCCAGCAGCAACTACTTTCAAGGAGGTGAAAAACTGTTTTTT. V is TRBV28 and J is TRBJ1-4, with unresolved D. Germline V gene data show CDR1 as MDHEN and CDR2 as SYDVKM. The CDR3 runs to 15 residues. Trimming cost V 6 bases and J 7 bases, with 18 bases left between them.

This chain joins TRBV4-3 and TRBJ2-5, with D possibly matching TRBD2 (5 bases). In germline, CDR1 is LGHNA, CDR2 YSLEER. V was cut by 0 bases and J by 5 bases, with 13 bases left in between. This CDR3 contains 15 residues. CDR3: CASSQERRALETQYF. CDR3 bases: TGCGCCAGCAGCCAAGAAAGGCGGGCGCTGGAGACCCAGTACTTC.

The chain couples TRBV18 to TRBJ2-7; 8 nucleotides match TRBD1. Germline V gene sequence: CDR1 KGHSH, CDR2 LQKENI. V lost 2 bases to trimming and J lost 6 bases; unmatched junction nucleotides: 6. This CDR3 has 14 amino acids. CDR3 nucleotide sequence: TGTGCCAGCTCACCAACCCTTCAGGGGGCCGAGCAGTACTTC. It is translated as CASSPTLQGAEQYF. Together with reference TRBV18 and TRBJ2-7, the CDR3 gives the full variable domain: NAGVMQNPRHLVRRRGQEARLRCSPMKGHSHVYWYRQLPEEGLKFMVYLQKENIIDESGMPKERFSAEFPKEGPSILRIQQVVRGDSAAYFCASSPTLQGAEQYFGPGTRLTVT.

The CDR3 spells CASSWEQGMPYEQYF. The CDR3, as DNA: TGTGCCAGCAGTTGGGAACAGGGGATGCCCTACGAGCAGTACTTC. V and J are TRBV28 and TRBJ2-7, with 7 bases fitting TRBD1. CDR3 length: 15 amino acids. J lost 2 bases, V lost 4 bases, and 8 bases had no gene match. Per germline, CDR1 MDHEN and CDR2 SYDVKM.

The chain has TRBV5-1 and TRBJ2-1; 9 nucleotides match TRBD1. Germline V gene sequence: CDR1 SGHRS, CDR2 YFSETQ. Trimming at V came to 4 bases and at J to 5 bases, leaving 7 bases not matched to a gene. This CDR3 has 15 amino acids. In nucleotides, the CDR3 is TGCGCCAGCAGCCCCGGGACAGGGATTCACAATGAGCAGTTCTTC. Translation gives CASSPGTGIHNEQFF.

For the CDR3, the DNA is TGTGCCAGCAGCCGGGACAGGGGAACTGCCTACGAGCAGTACTTC. Residues: CASSRDRGTAYEQYF. The chain recombines TRBV7-2 with TRBJ2-7, with 10 bases lining up with TRBD1. Per the germline V gene, CDR1 is SGHTA and CDR2 is FQGNSA. CDR3 size: 15 residues. The V and J ends lost 5 bases and 2 bases, in that order; junction bases with no gene match: 6. The variable domain in full, completed from reference TRBV7-2 and TRBJ2-7, reads GAGVSQSPSNKVTEKGKDVELRCDPISGHTALYWYRQSLGQGLEFLIYFQGNSAPDKSGLPSDRFSAERTGGSVSTLTIQRTQQEDSAVYLCASSRDRGTAYEQYFGPGTRLTVT.

The chain recombines TRBV2 with TRBJ1-2; TRBD1 might be the D (5 bases). With 8 bases removed from V and 4 bases from J, the gap between germline ends came to 11 bases. Per germline, CDR1 SNHLY and CDR2 FYNNEI. This CDR3 has 12 amino acids. For the CDR3, the DNA is TGTGCCAGCCGACAGTTCCTCTATGGCTACACCTTC. Protein product: CASRQFLYGYTF.

The chain couples TRBV7-2 to TRBJ1-6, with D perhaps matching TRBD1 (5 bases). The germline CDR1 and CDR2 sequences are SGHTA and FQGNSA. This CDR3 has 15 amino acids. V was clipped by 1 base and J by 8 bases, with 12 bases between them. CDR3 sequence (DNA): TGTGCCAGCAGCTTAGTACTCAGGGTGGATTCACCCCTCCACTTT. Translating gives CASSLVLRVDSPLHF.

The rearrangement joins TRBV6-1 to TRBJ2-1; TRBD1 matches at 7 bases. Germline CDR1 reads MNHNS; CDR2 reads SASEGT. The junction had 16 bases not matched to a gene; V was cut back by 0 bases and J by 8 bases. The CDR3 totals 18 residues. In nucleotides, the CDR3 is TGTGCCAGCAGTGAAGCGCTTCGACAGGGTGAATTGTTCGATGAGCAGTTCTTC. Its translation: CASSEALRQGELFDEQFF.

This clone has only one observation. The chain links TRBV6-5 to TRBJ1-1; 7 positions agree with TRBD1. Germline trimming cut 6 bases from V and 7 bases from J; bases unmatched to any gene: 8. This CDR3 comprises 13 residues. Germline loops: CDR1 MNHEY, CDR2 SVGAGI. CDR3 nucleotides: TGTGCCAGCAGCCCGAGATCAGGGGGTGAAGCTTTCTTT. As protein: CASSPRSGGEAFF.

V gene TRBV4-3 combines with J gene TRBJ2-3, with 7 nucleotides matching TRBD2. The CDR3 has 15 residues. Germline values: CDR1 LGHNA, CDR2 YSLEER. J gave up 0 bases and V 3 bases, and 3 bases lay outside the gene matches. The CDR3 loop is CASSHVSGSTDTQYF. Written as DNA, the CDR3 is TGCGCCAGCAGCCACGTTAGCGGGAGCACAGATACGCAGTATTTT.

CDR3 DNA sequence: TGTGCCAGCAGCGCCACTAGCGGGGGAAACACAGATACGCAGTATTTT. Residues: CASSATSGGNTDTQYF. This sequence joins TRBV6-4 and TRBJ2-3; 11 bases are a match to TRBD2. The V and J ends lost 6 bases and 2 bases, in that order; junction bases with no gene match: 7. The CDR3 consists of 16 residues. Germline V gene sequence: CDR1 MRHNA, CDR2 SNTAGT.

The V and J genes are TRBV14 and TRBJ1-6, with D unresolved. The CDR3 covers 13 residues. V was clipped by 4 bases and J by 14 bases, with 15 bases between them. Germline V gene data show CDR1 as SGHDN and CDR2 as FVKESK. This CDR3 is CASSPTGITTLHF. Written as DNA, the CDR3 is TGTGCCAGCAGCCCCACGGGAATTACCACCCTCCACTTT.

The genes are TRBV7-3 and TRBJ2-7; D unresolved. CDR3 length equals 13 residues. Germline CDR1 is SGHTA and CDR2 is FQGTGA. V was cut by 3 bases and J by 2 bases, with 8 bases left in between. CDR3 DNA sequence: TGTGCCAGCAGCTTGGGCAGGACCTACGAGCAGTACTTC. Amino acid sequence: CASSLGRTYEQYF. The variable domain in full, completed from reference TRBV7-3 and TRBJ2-7, reads GAGVSQTPSNKVTEKGKYVELRCDPISGHTALYWYRQSLGQGPEFLIYFQGTGAADDSGLPNDRFFAVRPEGSVSTLKIQRTERGDSAVYLCASSLGRTYEQYFGPGTRLTVT.

CDR3: CASSWTVNTEAFF. CDR3 DNA: TGTGCCAGCAGCTGGACAGTAAACACTGAAGCTTTCTTT. The chain combines TRBV5-8 with TRBJ1-1; tentatively, D is TRBD1 (6 bases). V lost 3 bases and J 2 bases, leaving 8 bases between the germline ends. The germline gives CDR1 SGHTS, CDR2 YDEGEE. This CDR3 contains 13 residues. Combining the CDR3 with reference TRBV5-8 and TRBJ1-1 gives the whole variable domain EAGVTQSPTHLIKTRGQQATLRCSPISGHTSVYWYQQALGLGLQFLLWYDEGEERNRGNFPPRFSGRQFPNYSSELNVNALELEDSALYLCASSWTVNTEAFFGQGTRLTVV.

V usage is TRBV19 and J usage is TRBJ1-1; 8 bases are shared with TRBD1. CDR3 length: 14 residues. Looked up from germline, CDR1 is LNHDA and CDR2 is SQIVND (reference sequence). Trimming removed 5 bases from V and 1 base from J; junction bases left unmatched: 3. The CDR3 nucleotides are TGTGCCAGTAGTCCCGGGACAGGGAACACTGAAGCTTTCTTT. Translated: CASSPGTGNTEAFF. Variable domain in full (rest from reference TRBV19 and TRBJ1-1): DGGITQSPKYLFRKEGQNVTLSCEQNLNHDAMYWYRQDPGQGLRLIYYSQIVNDFQKGDIAEGYSVSREKKESFPLTVTSAQKNPTAFYLCASSPGTGNTEAFFGQGTRLTVV.

V usage is TRBV9 and J usage is TRBJ2-1; tentatively, D is TRBD2 (5 bases). The CDR3 extends over 16 amino acids. Germline loops: CDR1 SGDLS, CDR2 YYNGEE. With 1 base removed from V and 3 bases from J, the gap between germline ends came to 14 bases. CDR3 protein: CASSVSTRDFYNEQFF. CDR3 sequence (DNA): TGTGCCAGCAGCGTATCAACTAGGGATTTCTACAATGAGCAGTTCTTC.